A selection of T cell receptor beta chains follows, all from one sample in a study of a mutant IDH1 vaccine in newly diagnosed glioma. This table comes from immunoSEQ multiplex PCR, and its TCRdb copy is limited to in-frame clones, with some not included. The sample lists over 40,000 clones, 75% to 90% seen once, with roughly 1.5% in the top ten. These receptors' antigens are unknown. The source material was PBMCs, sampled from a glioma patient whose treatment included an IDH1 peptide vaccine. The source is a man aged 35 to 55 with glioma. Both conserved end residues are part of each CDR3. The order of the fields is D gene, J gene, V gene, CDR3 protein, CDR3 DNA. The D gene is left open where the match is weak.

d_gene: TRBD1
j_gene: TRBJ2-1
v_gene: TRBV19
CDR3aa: CASSIQTGYYDEQFF
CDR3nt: TGTGCCAGTAGTATCCAGACAGGGTACTACGATGAGCAGTTCTTC

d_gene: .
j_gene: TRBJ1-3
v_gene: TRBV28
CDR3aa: CASNSPGGGNTIYF
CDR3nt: TGTGCCAGCAATTCCCCGGGGGGAGGAAACACCATATATTTT

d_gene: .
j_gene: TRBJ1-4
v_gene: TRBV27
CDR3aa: CASSLRQGGTNEKLFF
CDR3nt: TGTGCCAGCAGTTTACGGCAGGGTGGAACTAATGAAAAACTGTTTTTT

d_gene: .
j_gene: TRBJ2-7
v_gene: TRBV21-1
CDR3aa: CASSKEIRWVSTYEQYF
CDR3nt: TGTGCCAGCAGCAAAGAAATCAGGTGGGTCTCCACCTACGAGCAGTACTTC

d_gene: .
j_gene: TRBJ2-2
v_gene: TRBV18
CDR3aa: CASSPDTGNTGELFF
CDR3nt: TGTGCCAGCTCACCCGACACGGGGAACACCGGGGAGCTGTTTTTT

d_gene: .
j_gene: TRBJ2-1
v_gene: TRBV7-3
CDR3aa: CASSLKRGTYNEQFF
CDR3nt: TGTGCCAGCAGCTTAAAAAGGGGCACCTACAATGAGCAGTTCTTC

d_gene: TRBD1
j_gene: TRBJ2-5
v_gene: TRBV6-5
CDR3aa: CASSYGTGGAETQYF
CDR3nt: TGTGCCAGCAGTTACGGGACAGGGGGCGCCGAGACCCAGTACTTC

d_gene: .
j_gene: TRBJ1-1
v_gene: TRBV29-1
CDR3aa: CSVGTGQTEAFF
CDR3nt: TGCAGCGTTGGTACAGGGCAAACTGAAGCTTTCTTT

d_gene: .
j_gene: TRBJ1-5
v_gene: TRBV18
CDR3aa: CASSPGQPYQPQHF
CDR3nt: TGTGCCAGCTCACCTGGACAACCTTATCAGCCCCAGCATTTT

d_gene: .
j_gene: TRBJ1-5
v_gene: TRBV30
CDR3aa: CAWTPRDGVNKPQHF
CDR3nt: TGTGCCTGGACTCCCCGAGACGGGGTCAACAAGCCCCAGCATTTT

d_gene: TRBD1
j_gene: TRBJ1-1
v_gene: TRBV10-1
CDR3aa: CASSESVGGAVNTEAFF
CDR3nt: TGCGCCAGCAGTGAGTCGGTAGGGGGCGCAGTAAACACTGAAGCTTTCTTT

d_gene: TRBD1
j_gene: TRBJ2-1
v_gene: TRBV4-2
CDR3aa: CASSPRPWTGGNEQFF
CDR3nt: TGTGCCAGCAGCCCTAGGCCTTGGACAGGGGGGAATGAGCAGTTCTTC

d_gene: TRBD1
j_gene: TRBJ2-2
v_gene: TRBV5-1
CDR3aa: CASSLGTGAGTGELFF
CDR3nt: TGCGCCAGCAGCCTAGGGACAGGGGCTGGAACCGGGGAGCTGTTTTTT

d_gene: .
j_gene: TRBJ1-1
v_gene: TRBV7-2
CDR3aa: CASSLRHINMNTEAFF
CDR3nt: TGTGCCAGCAGCCTAAGACACATTAATATGAACACTGAAGCTTTCTTT

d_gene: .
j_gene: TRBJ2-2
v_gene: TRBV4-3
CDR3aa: CASGRGLANTGELFF
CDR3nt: TGCGCCAGCGGCCGAGGACTCGCGAACACCGGGGAGCTGTTTTTT

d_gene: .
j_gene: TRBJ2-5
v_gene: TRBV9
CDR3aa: CASSVGTNGNGETQYF
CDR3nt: TGTGCCAGCAGCGTAGGAACCAACGGTAACGGAGAGACCCAGTACTTC

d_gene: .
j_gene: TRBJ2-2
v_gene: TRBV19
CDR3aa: CASSMSGATNTGELFF
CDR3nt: TGTGCCAGTAGTATGTCGGGGGCTACGAACACCGGGGAGCTGTTTTTT

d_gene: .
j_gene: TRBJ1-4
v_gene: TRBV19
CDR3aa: CASRQQQSNEKLFF
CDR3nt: TGTGCCAGTAGACAACAGCAAAGTAATGAAAAACTGTTTTTT